The clone carrying this TCR beta chain was counted only a few times. The target antigen is unknown. Germline CDR1 is SNHLY and CDR2 is FYNNEI. Losses at the gene ends were 4 bases for V and 10 bases for J; bases not matched to a gene: 7. The CDR3 contains 15 residues. This entry is derived from a study of CD8+CD57+ T cells in acquired aplastic anemia. Study as a whole: Mean DNA quantity obtained from sorted CD4+ and CD8+ cells was approximately 3 ug. Regarding the study as a whole: Common to patients and controls were twenty-nine CD8+ CDR3 sequences.

Researchers used genomic DNA as the template to profile TCR beta VDJ and CDR3. Each CDR3 protein gets one entry after TCRdb re-called the reads with MiXCR. Of roughly 51,000 distinct CDR3 sequences in the sample, around 69% were seen once. The material sequenced was sorted CD4+, CD8+, or CD8+CD57+ T cells (not recorded which) from PBMCs. The chain is built from TRBV2 and TRBJ1-6; 10 positions match TRBD1. This receptor was taken from a human donor in good health, serving as a control. The CDR3, as DNA: TGTGCCAGCAGTGGAATACGGGACAGGGGATCACCCCTCCACTTT. Protein sequence: CASSGIRDRGSPLHF.